This TCR beta chain was identified during a study of T-cell reconstitution after alpha-beta-depleted transplantation in children. Per germline, CDR1 SQVTM and CDR2 ANQGSEA. This CDR3 is 14 amino acids long. Trimming took 5 bases from V and 5 from J; bases not matched to a gene: 6. This clonotype occurred many times. During its preparation, the TCRbeta library received unique molecular identifiers. TCRdb analysed the PCR reads with MiXCR anew, one entry per CDR3 protein. The table shows nearly 250,000 distinct CDR3 sequences, with 6.5% to 10% occurring only once. The J gene is TRBJ2-3, the V gene TRBV29-1; 11 bases map to TRBD2. The receptor was derived from a male patient younger than 18 who had a stem cell transplant for acute lymphoblastic leukemia, so the T cells may come from the graft donor. The material sequenced was PBMCs, mostly from graft donor cells, taken 180 days after TCRalphabeta/CD19-depleted stem cell transplant. For the CDR3, the DNA is TGCAGCGTTAAGAGACTAGCGGGACGAGATACGCAGTATTTT. It codes for CSVKRLAGRDTQYF.